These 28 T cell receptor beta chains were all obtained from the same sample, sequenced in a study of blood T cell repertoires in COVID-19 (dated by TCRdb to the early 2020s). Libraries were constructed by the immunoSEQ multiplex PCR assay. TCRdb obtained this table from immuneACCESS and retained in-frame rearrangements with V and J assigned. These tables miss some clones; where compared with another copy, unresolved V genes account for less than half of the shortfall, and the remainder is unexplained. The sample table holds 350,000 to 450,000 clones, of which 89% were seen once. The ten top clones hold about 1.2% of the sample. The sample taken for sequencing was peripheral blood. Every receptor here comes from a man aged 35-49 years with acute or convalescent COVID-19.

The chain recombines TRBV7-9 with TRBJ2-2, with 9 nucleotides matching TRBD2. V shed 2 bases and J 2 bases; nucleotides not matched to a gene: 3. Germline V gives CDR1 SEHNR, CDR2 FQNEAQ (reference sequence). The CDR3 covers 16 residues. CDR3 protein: CASSLLAGFNTGELFF. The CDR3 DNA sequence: TGTGCCAGCAGCTTACTAGCGGGGTTTAACACCGGGGAGCTGTTTTTT.

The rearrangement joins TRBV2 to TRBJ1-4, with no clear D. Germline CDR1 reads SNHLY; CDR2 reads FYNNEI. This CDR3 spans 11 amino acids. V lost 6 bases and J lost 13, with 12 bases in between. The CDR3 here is CASSPPRGLFF. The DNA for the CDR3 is TGTGCCAGCAGCCCTCCCCGGGGACTGTTTTTT.

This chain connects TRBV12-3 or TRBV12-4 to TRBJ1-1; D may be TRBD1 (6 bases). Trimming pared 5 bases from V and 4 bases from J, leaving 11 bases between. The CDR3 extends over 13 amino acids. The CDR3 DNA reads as TGTGCCAGCAGTCTATCACAGGGCACTGAAGCTTTCTTT. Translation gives CASSLSQGTEAFF.

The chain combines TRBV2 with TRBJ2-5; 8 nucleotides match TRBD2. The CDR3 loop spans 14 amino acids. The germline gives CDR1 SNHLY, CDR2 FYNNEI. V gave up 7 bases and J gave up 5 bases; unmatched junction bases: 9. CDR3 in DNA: TGTGCCAGCATGGAGCGGGAGTCTCGGGAGACCCAGTACTTC. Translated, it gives CASMERESRETQYF.

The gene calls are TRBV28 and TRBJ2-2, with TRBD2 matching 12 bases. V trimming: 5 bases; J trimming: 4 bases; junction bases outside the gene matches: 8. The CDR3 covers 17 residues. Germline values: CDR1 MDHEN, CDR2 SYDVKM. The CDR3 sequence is CASSTSTSGSFTGELFF. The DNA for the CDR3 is TGTGCCAGCAGTACCTCGACTAGCGGGAGTTTCACCGGGGAGCTGTTTTTT.

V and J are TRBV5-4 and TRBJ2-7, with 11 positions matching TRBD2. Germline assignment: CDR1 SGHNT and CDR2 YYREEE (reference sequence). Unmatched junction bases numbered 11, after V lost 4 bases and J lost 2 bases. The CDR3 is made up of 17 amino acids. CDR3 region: CASSPRTSGPTTYEQYF. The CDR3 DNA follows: TGTGCCAGCAGCCCCAGGACTAGCGGGCCGACCACCTACGAGCAGTACTTC.

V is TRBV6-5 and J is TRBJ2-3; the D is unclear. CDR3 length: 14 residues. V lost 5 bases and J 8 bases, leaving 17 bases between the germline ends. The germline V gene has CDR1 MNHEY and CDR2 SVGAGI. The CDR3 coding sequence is TGTGCCAGCAGTCTGTTGGGCTCGTCCAGTACGCAGTATTTT. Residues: CASSLLGSSSTQYF.

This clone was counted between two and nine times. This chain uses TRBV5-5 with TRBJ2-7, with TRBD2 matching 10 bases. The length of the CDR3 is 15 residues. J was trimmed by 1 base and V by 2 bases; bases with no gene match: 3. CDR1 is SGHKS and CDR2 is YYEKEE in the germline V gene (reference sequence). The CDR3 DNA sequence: TGTGCCAGCAGCTTTCTAGCGGGAGAGTCCTACGAGCAGTACTTC. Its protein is CASSFLAGESYEQYF.

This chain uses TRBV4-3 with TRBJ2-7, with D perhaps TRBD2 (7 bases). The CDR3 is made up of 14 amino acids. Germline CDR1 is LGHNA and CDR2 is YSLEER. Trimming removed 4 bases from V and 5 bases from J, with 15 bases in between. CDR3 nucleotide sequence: TGCGCCAGCAGCCGTAAGGGGGGGGCAGACGAGCAGTACTTC. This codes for CASSRKGGADEQYF.

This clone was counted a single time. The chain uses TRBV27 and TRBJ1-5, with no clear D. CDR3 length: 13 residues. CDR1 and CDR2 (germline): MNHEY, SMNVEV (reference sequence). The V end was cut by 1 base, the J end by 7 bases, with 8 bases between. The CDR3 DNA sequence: TGTGCCAGCAGTTTATACAATTCCCAGCCCCAGCATTTT. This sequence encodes CASSLYNSQPQHF.

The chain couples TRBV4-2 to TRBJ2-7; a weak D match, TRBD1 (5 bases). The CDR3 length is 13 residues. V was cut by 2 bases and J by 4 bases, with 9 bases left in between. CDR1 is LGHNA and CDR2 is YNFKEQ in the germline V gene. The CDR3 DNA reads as TGTGCCAGCAGCCAAACCAGGGATTACGAGCAGTACTTC. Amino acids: CASSQTRDYEQYF.

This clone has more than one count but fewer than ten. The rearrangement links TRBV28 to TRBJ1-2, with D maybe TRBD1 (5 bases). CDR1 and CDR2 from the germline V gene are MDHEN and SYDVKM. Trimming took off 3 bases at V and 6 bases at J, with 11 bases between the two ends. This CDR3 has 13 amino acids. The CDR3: CASSFPGRDGYTF. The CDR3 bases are TGTGCCAGCAGTTTTCCAGGGAGGGATGGCTACACCTTC.

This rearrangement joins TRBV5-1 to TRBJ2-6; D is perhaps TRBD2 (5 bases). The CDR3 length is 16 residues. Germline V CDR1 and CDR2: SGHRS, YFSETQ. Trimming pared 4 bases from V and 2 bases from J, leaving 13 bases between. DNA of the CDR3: TGCGCCAGCAGCCCGACTGAACTAGCTGGGGCCAACGTCCTGACTTTC. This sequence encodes CASSPTELAGANVLTF. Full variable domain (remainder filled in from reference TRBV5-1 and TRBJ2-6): KAGVTQTPRYLIKTRGQQVTLSCSPISGHRSVSWYQQTPGQGLQFLFEYFSETQRNKGNFPGRFSGRQFSNSRSEMNVSTLELGDSALYLCASSPTELAGANVLTFGAGSRLTVL.

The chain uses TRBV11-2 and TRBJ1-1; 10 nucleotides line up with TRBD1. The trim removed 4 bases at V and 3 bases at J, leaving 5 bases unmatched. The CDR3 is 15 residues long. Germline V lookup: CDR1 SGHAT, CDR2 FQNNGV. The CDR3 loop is CASSWGGQGYTEAFF. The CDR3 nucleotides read TGTGCCAGCAGCTGGGGGGGACAGGGGTACACTGAAGCTTTCTTT.

CDR3 sequence (DNA): TGTGCCAGCAGTTTAAGCGGGGGCGACGGCTACACCTTC. It translates to CASSLSGGDGYTF. The V call is TRBV12-3 or TRBV12-4, the J call TRBJ1-2, with D maybe TRBD1 (6 bases). This CDR3 has 13 residues. V was shortened by 2 bases and J by 8 bases, with 12 bases between the two germline ends.

CDR3 coding DNA: TGTGCCAGCAGCCAGTCAGGGCGATCACCCCTCCACTTT. Translated, it gives CASSQSGRSPLHF. V usage is TRBV3-1 (or the pseudogene TRBV3-2) and J usage is TRBJ1-6; TRBD1 is a possible D gene (5 bases). The V gene's germline CDR1 is LGHDT and CDR2 YNNKEL (reference sequence). Trimming took off 3 bases at V and 10 bases at J, with 10 bases between the two ends. The CDR3 contains 13 residues.

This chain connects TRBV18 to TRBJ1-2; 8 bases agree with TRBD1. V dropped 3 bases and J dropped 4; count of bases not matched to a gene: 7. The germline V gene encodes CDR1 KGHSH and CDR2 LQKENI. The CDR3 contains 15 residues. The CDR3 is CASSPGQGQSYGYTF. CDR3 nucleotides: TGTGCCAGCTCACCCGGACAGGGTCAGAGCTATGGCTACACCTTC.

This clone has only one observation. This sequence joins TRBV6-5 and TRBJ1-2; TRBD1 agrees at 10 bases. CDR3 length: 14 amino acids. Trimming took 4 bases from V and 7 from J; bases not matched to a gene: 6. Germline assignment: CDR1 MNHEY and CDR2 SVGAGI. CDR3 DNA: TGTGCCAGCAGTTGGGGACAGGGGTTGGGTGGCTACACCTTC. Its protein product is CASSWGQGLGGYTF.

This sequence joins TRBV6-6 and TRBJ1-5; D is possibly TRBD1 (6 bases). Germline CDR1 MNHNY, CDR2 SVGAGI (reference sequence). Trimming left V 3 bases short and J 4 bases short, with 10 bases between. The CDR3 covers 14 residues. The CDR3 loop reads CASSYGQKNQPQHF. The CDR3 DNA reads TGTGCCAGCAGTTATGGACAGAAAAATCAGCCCCAGCATTTT.

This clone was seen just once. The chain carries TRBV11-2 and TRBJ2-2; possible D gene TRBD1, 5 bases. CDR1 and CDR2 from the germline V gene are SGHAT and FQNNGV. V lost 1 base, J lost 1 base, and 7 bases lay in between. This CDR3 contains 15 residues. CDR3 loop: CASSLARGNTGELFF. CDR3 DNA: TGTGCCAGCAGCTTAGCTAGGGGGAACACCGGGGAGCTGTTTTTT. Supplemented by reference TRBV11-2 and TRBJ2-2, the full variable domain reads EAGVAQSPRYKIIEKRQSVAFWCNPISGHATLYWYQQILGQGPKLLIQFQNNGVVDDSQLPKDRFSAERLKGVDSTLKIQPAKLEDSAVYLCASSLARGNTGELFFGEGSRLTVL.

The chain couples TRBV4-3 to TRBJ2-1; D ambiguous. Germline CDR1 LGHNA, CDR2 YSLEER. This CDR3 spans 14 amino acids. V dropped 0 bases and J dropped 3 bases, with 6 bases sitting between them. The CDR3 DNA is TGCGCCAGCAGCCAAGACTTAGACTACAATGAGCAGTTCTTC. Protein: CASSQDLDYNEQFF.

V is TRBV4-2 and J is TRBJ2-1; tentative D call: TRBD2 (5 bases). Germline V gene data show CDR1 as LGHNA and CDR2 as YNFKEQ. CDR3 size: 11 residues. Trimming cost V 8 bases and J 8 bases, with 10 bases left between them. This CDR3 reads CASGSSYEQFF. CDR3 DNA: TGTGCCAGCGGGAGTTCCTATGAGCAGTTCTTC.

The CDR3 DNA reads as TGCGCCAGCAGCTTGCAGGGGGCGGACAACTATGGCTACACCTTC. Protein product: CASSLQGADNYGYTF. The J gene is TRBJ1-2, the V gene TRBV5-1; 8 nucleotides line up with TRBD1. Germline V gives CDR1 SGHRS, CDR2 YFSETQ. The CDR3 has 15 residues. Trimming removed 1 base from V and 2 bases from J; junction bases left unmatched: 4.

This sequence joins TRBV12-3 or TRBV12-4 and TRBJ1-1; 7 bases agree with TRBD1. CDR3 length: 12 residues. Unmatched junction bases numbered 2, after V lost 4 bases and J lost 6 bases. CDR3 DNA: TGTGCCAGCAGTTCGGACAGGCCTGAAGCTTTCTTT. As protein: CASSSDRPEAFF.

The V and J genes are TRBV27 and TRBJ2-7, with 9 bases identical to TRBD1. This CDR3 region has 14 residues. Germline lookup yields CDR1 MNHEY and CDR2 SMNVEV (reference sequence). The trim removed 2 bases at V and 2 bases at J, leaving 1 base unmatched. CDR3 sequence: CASSLGQGPYEQYF. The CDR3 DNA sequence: TGTGCCAGCAGTTTAGGACAGGGGCCCTACGAGCAGTACTTC.

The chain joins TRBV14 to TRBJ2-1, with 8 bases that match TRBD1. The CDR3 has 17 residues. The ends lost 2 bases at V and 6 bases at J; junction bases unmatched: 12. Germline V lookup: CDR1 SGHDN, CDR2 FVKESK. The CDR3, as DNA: TGTGCCAGCAGCCAATCCCCGGGACAGGTGAGGGGCAATGAGCAGTTCTTC. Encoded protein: CASSQSPGQVRGNEQFF.

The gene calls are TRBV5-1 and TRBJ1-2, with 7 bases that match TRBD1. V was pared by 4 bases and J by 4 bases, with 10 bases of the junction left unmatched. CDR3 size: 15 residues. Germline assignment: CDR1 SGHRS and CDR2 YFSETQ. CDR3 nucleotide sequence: TGCGCCAGCAGCCCAGGGGACAGCTCAACCTATGGCTACACCTTC. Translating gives CASSPGDSSTYGYTF. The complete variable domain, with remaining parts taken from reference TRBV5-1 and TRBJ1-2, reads KAGVTQTPRYLIKTRGQQVTLSCSPISGHRSVSWYQQTPGQGLQFLFEYFSETQRNKGNFPGRFSGRQFSNSRSEMNVSTLELGDSALYLCASSPGDSSTYGYTFGSGTRLTVV.

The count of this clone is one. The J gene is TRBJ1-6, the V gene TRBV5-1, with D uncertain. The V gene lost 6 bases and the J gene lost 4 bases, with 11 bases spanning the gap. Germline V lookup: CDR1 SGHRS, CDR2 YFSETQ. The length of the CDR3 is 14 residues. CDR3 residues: CASNDGKYNSPLHF. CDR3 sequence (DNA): TGCGCCAGCAATGACGGGAAATATAATTCACCCCTCCACTTT.